This is a list of T cell receptor beta chains from one sample in a study of blood T cell repertoires in COVID-19. Data came from immunoSEQ multiplex PCR; TCRdb stores just in-frame clones and leaves some out. Among about 180,000 clones listed, more than 70% were seen once. The sequencing input was PBMCs or T cells enriched from blood (not recorded which). These receptors were taken from a woman in her thirties who had recovered from COVID-19. Both conserved end residues are part of each CDR3. A D gene is named only where the DNA matches it firmly. Where a row states a size, it is once, few, many or the class of an expanded clone; other rows omit it.

TRBV5-1	once	TRBJ2-2	.	TGCGCCAGCAGCTTGTCCAGCGGATCGAACACCGGGGAGCTGTTTTTT	CASSLSSGSNTGELFF
TRBV2	.	TRBJ1-1	.	TGTGCCAGCAGTGCCAGGACAGATAACACTGAAGCTTTCTTT	CASSARTDNTEAFF
TRBV6-4	.	TRBJ2-7	.	TGTGCCAGCAGCTATAACCCCTACGAGCAGTACTTC	CASSYNPYEQYF
TRBV2	.	TRBJ2-5	TRBD1	TGTGCCAGCAGTGAGCTGACAGGGAATCCCGACCAAGAGACCCAGTACTTC	CASSELTGNPDQETQYF
TRBV29-1	.	TRBJ2-3	TRBD1	TGCAGCGTTGAAGCCTATCAACAGGGGGAGACCACAGATACGCAGTATTTT	CSVEAYQQGETTDTQYF
TRBV24-1	.	TRBJ2-1	TRBD2	TGTGCCACCAGTGCCCTAGCGGGAGCCCCCCCCCTAGACTCCTACAATGAGCAGTTCTTC	CATSALAGAPPLDSYNEQFF
TRBV7-8	.	TRBJ1-2	TRBD1	TGTGCCAGCAGCATCGGGACAGGGGCCGGGGGCTACACCTTC	CASSIGTGAGGYTF
TRBV28	.	TRBJ1-3	TRBD1	TGTGCCAGCAGTTTAAACAGGGGTACAGGAAACACCATATATTTT	CASSLNRGTGNTIYF
TRBV2	.	TRBJ1-4	TRBD1	TGTGCCAGCAGTGTAAATTACAGGGGGCAAGTAACTAATGAAAAACTGTTTTTT	CASSVNYRGQVTNEKLFF
TRBV28	.	TRBJ1-5	TRBD1	TGTGCCAGCGGATTCACCCGGACAGGTAGCAATCAGCCCCAGCATTTT	CASGFTRTGSNQPQHF
TRBV19	.	TRBJ1-6	.	TGTGCCAGTAGTATAAGGCGGGGGCCTATTGATTCACCCCTCCACTTT	CASSIRRGPIDSPLHF
TRBV3-1/TRBV3-2	.	TRBJ2-7	TRBD2	TGTGCCAGCAGCCAGCGGGAGGGATCCTACGAGCAGTACTTC	CASSQREGSYEQYF
TRBV6-4	.	TRBJ2-3	.	TGTGCCAGCAGTCCGGAGGTGACAAGGACAGATACGCAGTATTTT	CASSPEVTRTDTQYF
TRBV3-1/TRBV3-2	.	TRBJ1-2	.	TGTGCCAGCAGCCAAGTGGGGGGACCTTTCAACTATGGCTACACCTTC	CASSQVGGPFNYGYTF
TRBV2	.	TRBJ1-2	.	TGTGCCAGAAGGAGGCCAGGGGTTAACTATGGCTACACCTTC	CARRRPGVNYGYTF
TRBV6-5	.	TRBJ1-2	TRBD1	TGTGCCAGCACCAGGGGGCGGAACTATGGCTACACCTTC	CASTRGRNYGYTF
TRBV3-1/TRBV3-2	once	TRBJ2-3	.	TGTGCCAGCAGCCGCTCTGGGACTGTTACTAGCACAGATACGCAGTATTTT	CASSRSGTVTSTDTQYF
TRBV11-2	.	TRBJ1-4	TRBD1	TGTGCCAGCAGCTTAGGGACAGGGGGCTCATATGAAAAACTGTTTTTT	CASSLGTGGSYEKLFF
TRBV5-8	.	TRBJ2-3	TRBD2	TGTGCCAGCAGCGAAGGGACTAGCGTCAGCACAGATACGCAGTATTTT	CASSEGTSVSTDTQYF
TRBV5-1	.	TRBJ1-1	TRBD1	TGCGCCAGCAGCCGGGGGACAGACCCACCTAACACTGAAGCTTTCTTT	CASSRGTDPPNTEAFF
TRBV27	.	TRBJ2-1	TRBD2	TGTGCCAGTACGCCTAGCCCGGGACTAGCGTCAGATGAGCAGTTCTTC	CASTPSPGLASDEQFF
TRBV27	.	TRBJ2-5	TRBD1	TGTGCCAGCAGATGGACAGGGAAATCGGAGACCCAGTACTTC	CASRWTGKSETQYF
TRBV19	.	TRBJ2-5	.	TGTGCCAGTAGTATCACTAGCCGAGAGACCCAGTACTTC	CASSITSRETQYF
TRBV28	once	TRBJ2-7	.	TGTGCCAGCAGTTCCCCACAGGATTACGAGCAGTACTTC	CASSSPQDYEQYF
TRBV4-2	.	TRBJ2-6	TRBD2	TGTGCCAGCAGCCAAGCCCGGACTAGCGGGGGCTCTGGGGCCAACGTCCTGACTTTC	CASSQARTSGGSGANVLTF
TRBV6-2/TRBV6-3	few	TRBJ2-3	.	TGTGCCAGCAGTTTCCGGGAGCCCGCAGATACGCAGTATTTT	CASSFREPADTQYF
TRBV4-1	.	TRBJ2-1	TRBD2	TGCGCCAGCAGCCAAGATAAGGTTCGCCTAGCGGGTGGGGATGAGCAGTTCTTC	CASSQDKVRLAGGDEQFF
TRBV10-1	.	TRBJ2-3	.	TGCGCCAGCAGTGAGTCGAGAAGCACAGATACGCAGTATTTT	CASSESRSTDTQYF
TRBV28	few	TRBJ2-7	TRBD1	TGTGCCAGCAGTCCGACAGGGGTATACGAGCAGTACTTC	CASSPTGVYEQYF
TRBV28	few	TRBJ2-7	TRBD1	TGTGCCAGCAGTTTAACTCGACCGGGACAGGGCCCCTACGAGCAGTACTTC	CASSLTRPGQGPYEQYF
TRBV4-1	.	TRBJ1-4	.	TGCGCCAGCAGCCTTCTTCCGGCAACTAATGAAAAACTGTTTTTT	CASSLLPATNEKLFF
TRBV12-5	.	TRBJ1-2	.	TGTGCTAGTGGCCGGGGGGGCCCGGCGGACTATGGCTACACCTTC	CASGRGGPADYGYTF
TRBV6-5	once	TRBJ1-1	TRBD1	TGTGCCAGCAGTTCCGACAGGGCCACTGAAGCTTTCTTT	CASSSDRATEAFF
TRBV5-1	.	TRBJ2-7	TRBD2	TGCGCCAGCAGCCCCTCGGGACCCCGGGCGGGAGGCTCCTACGAGCAGTACTTC	CASSPSGPRAGGSYEQYF
TRBV2	.	TRBJ1-2	.	TGTGCCAGCAGTGAGAGGGAGTTGGGTGGTGGCTACACCTTC	CASSERELGGGYTF
TRBV25-1	.	TRBJ2-7	TRBD2	TGTGCCAGCAGTGAATATAAGGGGACTAGCGCCTTCTACGAGCAGTACTTC	CASSEYKGTSAFYEQYF
TRBV2	.	TRBJ2-3	.	TGTGCCAGCAGGGAACAGGGAATCCACACAGATACGCAGTATTTT	CASREQGIHTDTQYF
TRBV5-1	few	TRBJ2-7	.	TGCGCCAGCAGCGTAATAGCGCAAAGCTCCTACGAGCAGTACTTC	CASSVIAQSSYEQYF
TRBV30	.	TRBJ2-5	.	TGTGCCTGGAGTGTACGGGCGGGACTCCAAGAGACCCAGTACTTC	CAWSVRAGLQETQYF
TRBV27	.	TRBJ2-5	TRBD2	TGTGCCAGCAGTTTAACTAGCGGGAGGGAGACCCAGTACTTC	CASSLTSGRETQYF
TRBV15	.	TRBJ2-5	TRBD2	TGTGCCACCAGCAGGACTAGCGGCCAAGAGACCCAGTACTTC	CATSRTSGQETQYF
TRBV7-9	.	TRBJ2-7	.	TGTGCCAGCAGCTGGGACTCTGCCTGGGAGCAGTACTTC	CASSWDSAWEQYF
TRBV7-9	.	TRBJ1-1	.	TGTGCCAGCAGCTTAGATGTCGGAGGTGAAGCTTTCTTT	CASSLDVGGEAFF